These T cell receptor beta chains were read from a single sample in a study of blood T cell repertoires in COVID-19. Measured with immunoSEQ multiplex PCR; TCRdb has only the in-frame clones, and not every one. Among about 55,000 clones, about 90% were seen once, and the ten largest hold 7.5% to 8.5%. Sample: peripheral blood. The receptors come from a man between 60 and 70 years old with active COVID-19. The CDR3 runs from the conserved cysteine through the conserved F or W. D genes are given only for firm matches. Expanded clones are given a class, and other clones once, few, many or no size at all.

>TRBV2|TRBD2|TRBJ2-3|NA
CASSGSSGTFTDTQYF
TGTGCCAGCAGTGGGAGTAGCGGGACGTTCACAGATACGCAGTATTTT
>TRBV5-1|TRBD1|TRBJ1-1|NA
CASSLGIRDRKRNTEAFF
TGCGCCAGCAGCTTGGGCATCCGGGACAGAAAGCGGAACACTGAAGCTTTCTTT
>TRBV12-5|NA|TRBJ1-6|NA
CASGFEGGTTSPLHF
TGTGCTAGTGGTTTCGAGGGGGGGACTACTTCACCCCTCCACTTT
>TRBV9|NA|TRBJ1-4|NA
CASSVGPGDEKLFF
TGTGCCAGCAGCGTGGGACCGGGGGATGAAAAACTGTTTTTT
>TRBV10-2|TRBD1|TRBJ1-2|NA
CASSGQDRGHGYTF
TGCGCCAGCAGTGGACAGGACAGGGGTCATGGCTACACCTTC
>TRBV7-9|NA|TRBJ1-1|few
CASSSFLGEARVYEAFF
TGTGCCAGCAGCTCGTTCTTGGGGGAGGCAAGGGTTTATGAAGCTTTCTTT
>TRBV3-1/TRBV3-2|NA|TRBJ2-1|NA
CASSQEAPSYNEQFF
TGTGCCAGCAGCCAAGAAGCTCCGAGCTACAATGAGCAGTTCTTC
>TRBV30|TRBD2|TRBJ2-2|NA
CAWTLREGDTGELFF
TGTGCCTGGACCTTGCGGGAGGGAGACACCGGGGAGCTGTTTTTT
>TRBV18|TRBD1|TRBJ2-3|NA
CASSLQGVSRDTQYF
TGTGCCAGCTCACTACAGGGGGTCTCTCGGGATACGCAGTATTTT
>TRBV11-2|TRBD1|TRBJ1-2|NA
CASSLSGQGFSGYTF
TGTGCCAGCTCTCTCTCGGGACAGGGTTTCTCTGGCTACACCTTC
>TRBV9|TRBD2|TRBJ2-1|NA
CASSEGLAVYNEQFF
TGTGCCAGCAGCGAGGGACTAGCGGTCTACAATGAGCAGTTCTTC
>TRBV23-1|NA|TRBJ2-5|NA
CASSQSPTGRETQYF
TGCGCCAGCAGTCAATCGCCCACAGGGAGAGAGACCCAGTACTTC
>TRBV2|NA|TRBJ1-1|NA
CASSELVRDMNTEAFF
TGTGCCAGCAGTGAATTAGTAAGGGACATGAACACTGAAGCTTTCTTT
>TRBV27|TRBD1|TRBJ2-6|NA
CASTLTGGFSGANVLTF
TGTGCCAGCACTCTGACAGGGGGCTTCTCTGGGGCCAACGTCCTGACTTTC
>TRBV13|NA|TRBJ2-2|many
CASRGRGLNTGELFF
TGTGCCAGCAGGGGAAGGGGTTTAAACACCGGGGAGCTGTTTTTT
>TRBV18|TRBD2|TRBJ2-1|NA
CASSPPEAGVGANEQFF
TGTGCCAGCTCACCACCGGAGGCGGGAGTAGGGGCCAATGAGCAGTTCTTC
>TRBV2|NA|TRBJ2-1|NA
CASRRDTSSYNEQFF
TGTGCCAGCAGAAGGGACACAAGCTCCTACAATGAGCAGTTCTTC
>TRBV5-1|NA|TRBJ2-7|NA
CASSLGQFSYEQYF
TGCGCCAGCAGCCTCGGACAGTTCTCCTACGAGCAGTACTTC
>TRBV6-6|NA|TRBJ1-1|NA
CASEGKNTEAFF
TGTGCCAGCGAGGGAAAGAACACTGAAGCTTTCTTT
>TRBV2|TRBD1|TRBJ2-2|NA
CASNPDRVGELFF
TGTGCCAGCAACCCTGACAGGGTGGGGGAGCTGTTTTTT
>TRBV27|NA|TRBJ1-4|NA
CASSFRYFSTNEKLFF
TGTGCCAGCAGTTTCCGCTATTTCTCAACTAATGAAAAACTGTTTTTT
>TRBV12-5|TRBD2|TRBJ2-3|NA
CASGTGLAGGLLADTQYF
TGTGCTAGTGGAACTGGACTAGCGGGAGGGTTGCTGGCAGATACGCAGTATTTT
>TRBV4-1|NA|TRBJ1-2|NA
CASSQGGGNYGYTF
TGCGCCAGCAGCCAAGGAGGGGGTAACTATGGCTACACCTTC
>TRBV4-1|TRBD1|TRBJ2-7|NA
CASSPGDRGYEQYF
TGCGCCAGCAGCCCAGGGGACAGGGGTTACGAGCAGTACTTC
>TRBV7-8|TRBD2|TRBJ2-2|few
CASSLAAGGNTGELFF
TGTGCCAGCAGCTTAGCTGCGGGAGGGAACACCGGGGAGCTGTTTTTT
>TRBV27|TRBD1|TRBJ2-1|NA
CASTVPGQGYNEQFF
TGTGCCAGCACCGTACCGGGACAGGGATACAATGAGCAGTTCTTC
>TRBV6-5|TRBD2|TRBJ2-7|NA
CASSRSGREGEQYF
TGTGCCAGCAGCCGTAGCGGGAGAGAAGGCGAGCAGTACTTC
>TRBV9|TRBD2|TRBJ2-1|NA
CASSPSAGGPDEQFF
TGTGCCAGCAGCCCATCGGCGGGAGGGCCGGATGAGCAGTTCTTC
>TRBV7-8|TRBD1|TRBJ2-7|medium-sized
CASSLRDSSYEQYF
TGTGCCAGCAGCCTCCGGGACAGTTCCTACGAGCAGTACTTC
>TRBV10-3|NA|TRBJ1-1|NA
CAISDTGFTEAFF
TGTGCCATCAGTGATACGGGGTTCACTGAAGCTTTCTTT